This TCR beta chain derives from a study of T cell clonality in common variable immunodeficiency. Sequencing was performed with immunoSEQ multiplex PCR; in TCRdb, only in-frame clones are kept and a portion is missing. The table lists roughly 48,000 clones, with no singletons. This CDR3 is built from 14 residues. Germline V lookup: CDR1 SEHNR, CDR2 FQNEAQ (reference sequence). V was pared by 5 bases and J by 2 bases, with 3 bases of the junction left unmatched. This clone was picked up many times. The read terminates 3 residues before the CDR3 end, so the remaining end is supplied by the germline J gene.

The receptor was derived from a person between 18 and 70 years old in good health. The sequencing input was peripheral blood mononuclear cells. J is TRBJ1-3 and V is TRBV7-9; 7 positions match TRBD1. The CDR3 reads CASSRGTAGNTIYF. CDR3 DNA, as far as it was read: TGTGCCAGCAGCCGTGGGACAGCTGGAAACACC. Looking up the rest from reference TRBV7-9 and TRBJ1-3 gives the full variable domain: DTGVSQNPRHKITKRGQNVTFRCDPISEHNRLYWYRQTLGQGPEFLTYFQNEAQLEKSRLLSDRFSAERPKGSFSTLEIQRTEQGDSAMYLCASSRGTAGNTIYFGEGSWLTVV.